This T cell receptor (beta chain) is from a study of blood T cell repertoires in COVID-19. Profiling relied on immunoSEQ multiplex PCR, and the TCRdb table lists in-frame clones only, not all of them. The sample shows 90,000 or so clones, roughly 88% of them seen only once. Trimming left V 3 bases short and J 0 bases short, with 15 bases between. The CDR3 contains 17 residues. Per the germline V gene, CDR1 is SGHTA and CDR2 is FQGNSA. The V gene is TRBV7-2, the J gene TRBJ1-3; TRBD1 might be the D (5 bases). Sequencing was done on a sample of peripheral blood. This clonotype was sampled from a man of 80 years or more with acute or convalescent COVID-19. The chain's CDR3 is CASSLMSGGISGNTIYF. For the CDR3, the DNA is TGTGCCAGCAGCTTGATGTCGGGGGGAATCTCTGGAAACACCATATATTTT.